These 30 T cell receptor beta chains were sequenced from one sample in a study of cytomegalovirus exposure and HLA in healthy donors. PCR primers comprised 60 Vbeta and 13 Jbeta primers. Profiled with immunoSEQ multiplex PCR; TCRdb holds only in-frame clones, not every one. This table holds fewer than 180,000 clones, around 75% found once. Sequencing was carried out using PBMCs. These receptor sequences come from a human donor in good health.

The chain joins TRBV19 to TRBJ2-5; 7 bases line up with TRBD2. Germline trimming cut 1 base from V and 4 bases from J; bases unmatched to any gene: 6. Germline V gene data show CDR1 as LNHDA and CDR2 as SQIVND (reference sequence). The length of the CDR3 is 15 residues. CDR3 DNA sequence: TGTGCCAGTAGTATAGGACTAGCCATCGCAGAGACCCAGTACTTC. Translation: CASSIGLAIAETQYF.

The chain recombines TRBV28 with TRBJ2-7; TRBD2 aligns across 8 bases. The germline V gene encodes CDR1 MDHEN and CDR2 SYDVKM. The CDR3 sequence is 19 residues long. V dropped 5 bases and J dropped 3; count of bases not matched to a gene: 21. The CDR3: CASSGVGTSDESGIYEQYF. In DNA, the CDR3 is TGTGCCAGCAGTGGCGTGGGGACTAGTGACGAGTCAGGGATCTACGAGCAGTACTTC.

The count of this clone is one. The germline gene is not matched at one end of the junction; a read error may be the cause. This sequence joins TRBV7-9 and TRBJ1-5; 8 nucleotides agree with TRBD1. The CDR3 is 12 residues long. Germline V gene sequence: CDR1 SEHNR, CDR2 FQNEAQ (reference sequence). The CDR3 DNA reads TGTTCCAGCAGCGGACAGGGCGGGCCCCAGCATTTT. This sequence encodes CSSSGQGGPQHF.

This chain joins TRBV7-2 and TRBJ1-1, with D perhaps TRBD1 (6 bases). This CDR3 contains 14 residues. CDR1 and CDR2 (germline): SGHTA, FQGNSA. Trimming took off 1 base at V and 4 bases at J, with 10 bases between the two ends. The CDR3 DNA follows: TGTGCCAGCAGCTTAGAGGGGGTCGGCACTGAAGCTTTCTTT. Translating it yields CASSLEGVGTEAFF.

The J gene is TRBJ2-7, the V gene TRBV6-5; D perhaps matches TRBD2 (5 bases). The CDR3 length is 15 residues. Germline loops: CDR1 MNHEY, CDR2 SVGAGI. Between the trimmed V and J ends, which lost 6 bases and 0 bases, there was a span of 15 bases. The DNA of the CDR3 is TGTGCCAGCAGCCAACTGGCGGGTCGCTCCTACGAGCAGTACTTC. It specifies CASSQLAGRSYEQYF.

The CDR3 region is CASSGRGQFF. CDR3 nucleotide sequence: TGTGCCAGCAGCGGTCGGGGGCAGTTCTTC. The chain joins TRBV11-2 to TRBJ2-1, with a weak D call TRBD2 (5 bases). CDR1 SGHAT and CDR2 FQNNGV come from the germline V gene. This CDR3 contains 10 residues. Trimming shortened V by 5 bases and J by 12 bases, and 8 bases separated the two germline ends.

A single count supports this clone. The V gene is TRBV30, the J gene TRBJ1-2; 8 bases line up with TRBD1. The germline gives CDR1 GTSNPN, CDR2 SVGIG (reference sequence). Germline trimming cut 6 bases from V and 7 bases from J; bases unmatched to any gene: 13. The CDR3 runs to 14 residues. The CDR3 sequence is CACPRGQVRSGYTF. The DNA for the CDR3 is TGTGCCTGTCCCCGGGGACAGGTAAGGAGTGGCTACACCTTC.

This rearrangement joins TRBV15 to TRBJ1-1, with D perhaps matching TRBD1 (5 bases). CDR3 length equals 16 residues. CDR1 LNHNV and CDR2 YYDKDF come from the germline V gene (reference sequence). With 0 bases removed from V and 0 bases from J, the gap between germline ends came to 11 bases. CDR3 region: CATSREVRGLNTEAFF. As DNA, the CDR3 is TGTGCCACCAGCAGAGAAGTTAGGGGATTGAACACTGAAGCTTTCTTT.

V and J are TRBV25-1 and TRBJ1-3; 11 positions match TRBD1. J was trimmed by 2 bases and V by 5 bases; bases with no gene match: 11. CDR3 length: 18 amino acids. Germline values: CDR1 MGHDK, CDR2 SYGVNS. CDR3 protein: CASSRRGDRGSPGNTIYF. In nucleotides, the CDR3 is TGTGCCAGCAGTCGCCGGGGGGACAGGGGGTCCCCTGGAAACACCATATATTTT. The full variable domain, rest sourced from reference TRBV25-1 and TRBJ1-3, is EADIYQTPRYLVIGTGKKITLECSQTMGHDKMYWYQQDPGMELHLIHYSYGVNSTEKGDLSSESTVSRIRTEHFPLTLESARPSHTSQYLCASSRRGDRGSPGNTIYFGEGSWLTVV.

The CDR3 DNA reads TGTGCCAGCAGCTGGGCCGGGACACATTGGGGGTTCTTC. This sequence encodes CASSWAGTHWGFF. The chain joins TRBV5-6 to TRBJ2-1; D perhaps matches TRBD1 (6 bases). V lost 3 bases to trimming and J lost 15 bases, with 19 bases between them. The CDR3 extends over 13 amino acids. Germline V gene data show CDR1 as SGHDT and CDR2 as YYEEEE.

The CDR3 DNA reads TGTGCCAGCAGCTACGGACTAGCGGGAGTGGGGAGGCAGTTCTTC. This encodes CASSYGLAGVGRQFF. The V and J genes are TRBV7-3 and TRBJ2-1, with 13 bases matching TRBD2. Germline V gene lookup returns CDR1 SGHTA and CDR2 FQGTGA. CDR3 size: 15 residues. V was clipped by 4 bases and J by 12 bases; unmatched bases: 9.

V is TRBV30 and J is TRBJ2-5; tentative D call: TRBD1 (5 bases). The CDR3 covers 13 residues. V lost 0 bases and J lost 5, with 10 bases in between. Germline CDR1 is GTSNPN and CDR2 is SVGIG (reference sequence). For the CDR3, the DNA is TGTGCCTGGAGTGTAGGCAGGGTGGAGACCCAGTACTTC. Amino acid sequence: CAWSVGRVETQYF.

This clone was found a few times. The chain carries TRBV15 and TRBJ2-1, with D maybe TRBD2 (6 bases). Germline CDR1 reads LNHNV; CDR2 reads YYDKDF (reference sequence). Between the trimmed V and J ends, which lost 2 bases and 4 bases, there was a span of 18 bases. The CDR3 runs to 17 residues. The CDR3 region is CATSRSPPWGEYNEQFF. The CDR3 DNA sequence: TGTGCCACCAGCAGATCCCCCCCTTGGGGGGAGTACAATGAGCAGTTCTTC.

This clone was observed a single time. The chain has TRBV5-5 and TRBJ2-2; 14 nucleotides line up with TRBD2. Germline V lookup: CDR1 SGHKS, CDR2 YYEKEE (reference sequence). This CDR3 is 15 amino acids long. The junction had 2 bases not matched to a gene; V was cut back by 7 bases and J by 3 bases. CDR3 nucleotides: TGTGCCAGCCGACTAGCGGGAGGGCACACCGGGGAGCTGTTTTTT. Its protein product is CASRLAGGHTGELFF.

V is TRBV4-3 and J is TRBJ2-1; D not resolved. Germline CDR1 LGHNA, CDR2 YSLEER. The V end was cut by 1 base, the J end by 8 bases, with 12 bases between. The length of the CDR3 is 14 residues. In DNA form, the CDR3 reads TGCGCCAGCAGCCAAGGCCCCCGCCGGGATGAGCAGTTCTTC. It specifies CASSQGPRRDEQFF.

This clone appeared a single time. The chain uses TRBV5-4 and TRBJ2-3; weak D call: TRBD1 (5 bases). Trimming stripped 0 bases from V and 1 base from J, with 6 bases between. CDR1 is SGHNT, CDR2 YYREEE, per germline (reference sequence). This CDR3 is 14 amino acids long. The CDR3 loop reads CASSLAGRTDTQYF. The CDR3 coding sequence is TGTGCCAGCAGCTTGGCAGGGCGCACAGATACGCAGTATTTT.

This chain connects TRBV10-3 to TRBJ1-1; 8 nucleotides agree with TRBD1. The CDR3 length is 15 residues. Germline V lookup: CDR1 ENHRY, CDR2 SYGVKD. V trimming: 10 bases; J trimming: 1 base; junction bases outside the gene matches: 11. The CDR3 reads CATTGTGIENTEAFF. CDR3 nucleotides: TGTGCCACAACCGGGACAGGAATAGAGAACACTGAAGCTTTCTTT.

V is TRBV6-6 and J is TRBJ2-2; no definite D call. V lost 6 bases and J 0 bases, leaving 5 bases between the germline ends. Per the germline V gene, CDR1 is MNHNY and CDR2 is SVGAGI (reference sequence). This CDR3 region has 13 residues. The CDR3 sequence: CASSQANTGELFF. The CDR3 nucleotides read TGTGCCAGCAGCCAGGCGAACACCGGGGAGCTGTTTTTT.

This clone was recorded a few times. The V gene is TRBV5-1, the J gene TRBJ1-1; possibly TRBD1 for D (5 bases). The CDR3 consists of 13 residues. V was cut by 5 bases and J by 5 bases, with 13 bases left in between. Germline V lookup: CDR1 SGHRS, CDR2 YFSETQ. The CDR3 protein is CASRVVGGTEAFF. As DNA, the CDR3 is TGCGCCAGCAGGGTCGTCGGGGGGACTGAAGCTTTCTTT.

Details on this clone: Distinct nucleotide sequences in the sample also encode this CDR3. This rearrangement joins TRBV19 to TRBJ2-7; a weak D match, TRBD1 (6 bases). In germline, CDR1 is LNHDA, CDR2 SQIVND (reference sequence). Trimming shortened V by 3 bases and J by 0 bases, and 12 bases separated the two germline ends. CDR3 length: 15 residues. The chain's CDR3 is CASSIEAGVSYEQYF. The CDR3 DNA is TGTGCCAGTAGTATCGAGGCAGGGGTCTCCTACGAGCAGTACTTC.

The chain uses TRBV6-5 and TRBJ1-2; D is unclear. V dropped 2 bases and J dropped 7 bases, with 17 bases sitting between them. Germline V CDR1 and CDR2: MNHEY, SVGAGI. This CDR3 is built from 15 residues. The CDR3 nucleotides read TGTGCCAGCAGTTACGCCCGTACAAGGGAGGGTGGCTACACCTTC. Amino acids: CASSYARTREGGYTF.

This chain joins TRBV6-1 and TRBJ2-6; 11 positions agree with TRBD1. The CDR3 consists of 15 residues. The V and J ends lost 8 bases and 0 bases, in that order; junction bases with no gene match: 0. In germline, CDR1 is MNHNS, CDR2 SASEGT. The CDR3 DNA follows: TGTGCCAGCGGGACAGGGGGCTCTGGGGCCAACGTCCTGACTTTC. Its protein is CASGTGGSGANVLTF.

V is TRBV4-1 and J is TRBJ1-2, with D possibly being TRBD1 (5 bases). CDR3 size: 16 residues. V lost 1 base to trimming and J lost 1 base, with 13 bases between them. From germline, CDR1 is MGHRA and CDR2 YSYEKL. In DNA, the CDR3 is TGCGCCAGCAGCCAAGTCGACAGAGTCGATAACTATGGCTACACCTTC. As protein: CASSQVDRVDNYGYTF.

The V gene is TRBV7-2, the J gene TRBJ1-1; D not resolved. From germline, CDR1 is SGHTA and CDR2 FQGNSA. V dropped 2 bases and J dropped 11 bases, with 12 bases sitting between them. The CDR3 is 12 residues long. CDR3 DNA: TGTGCCAGCAGCTTATTCATGGCCCGTGCTTTCTTT. This codes for CASSLFMARAFF.

This clone was seen a few times. The gene calls are TRBV25-1 and TRBJ2-7; 10 nucleotides line up with TRBD1. This CDR3 is 13 amino acids long. The trim removed 11 bases at V and 4 bases at J, leaving 8 bases unmatched. Germline V CDR1 and CDR2: MGHDK, SYGVNS. Written as DNA, the CDR3 is TGTGCCGTTGGACAGGGGGTCGGATACGAGCAGTACTTC. This gives the protein CAVGQGVGYEQYF.

The rearrangement links TRBV25-1 to TRBJ1-3; D gene uncertain. This CDR3 spans 12 amino acids. Trimming shortened V by 8 bases and J by 0 bases, and 5 bases separated the two germline ends. In germline, CDR1 is MGHDK, CDR2 SYGVNS. CDR3 DNA sequence: TGTGCCAGCCGTTCCTCTGGAAACACCATATATTTT. The encoded protein is CASRSSGNTIYF.

The chain is built from TRBV4-1 and TRBJ2-7; D is possibly TRBD2 (5 bases). Germline loops: CDR1 MGHRA, CDR2 YSYEKL. Trimming removed 4 bases at V and 0 bases at J, with 10 bases between. The CDR3 is made up of 14 amino acids. The CDR3, as DNA: TGCGCCAGCAGCCGTAGCGCACGCTCCTACGAGCAGTACTTC. Protein sequence: CASSRSARSYEQYF.

The chain carries TRBV7-9 and TRBJ2-3; TRBD2 aligns across 15 bases. Germline-derived CDR1 and CDR2 are SEHNR and FQNEAQ (reference sequence). After removal of 3 bases from V and 9 bases from J, the junction contained 16 bases not matched to a gene. This CDR3 comprises 19 residues. CDR3 coding DNA: TGTGCCAGCAGCTTTCAGGGACTAGCGGGGGGACCCCAATCAGCGACGCAGTATTTT. Translated, it gives CASSFQGLAGGPQSATQYF.

The rearrangement joins TRBV6-5 to TRBJ2-3; D gene ambiguous. Germline CDR1 and CDR2: MNHEY and SVGAGI. The germline V and J ends were trimmed by 0 bases and 4 bases, with 8 bases remaining between them. This CDR3 is 14 amino acids long. The CDR3 here is CASSYSGLSDTQYF. CDR3 in DNA: TGTGCCAGCAGTTACTCCGGGTTATCAGATACGCAGTATTTT.

The chain is built from TRBV30 and TRBJ1-6; TRBD1 aligns across 7 bases. This CDR3 region has 14 residues. The germline gives CDR1 GTSNPN, CDR2 SVGIG (reference sequence). The junction had 6 bases not matched to a gene; V was cut back by 3 bases and J by 7 bases. CDR3 DNA: TGTGCCTGGAGACCCCCGGGACAGAATTCACCCCTCCACTTT. Translating it yields CAWRPPGQNSPLHF.